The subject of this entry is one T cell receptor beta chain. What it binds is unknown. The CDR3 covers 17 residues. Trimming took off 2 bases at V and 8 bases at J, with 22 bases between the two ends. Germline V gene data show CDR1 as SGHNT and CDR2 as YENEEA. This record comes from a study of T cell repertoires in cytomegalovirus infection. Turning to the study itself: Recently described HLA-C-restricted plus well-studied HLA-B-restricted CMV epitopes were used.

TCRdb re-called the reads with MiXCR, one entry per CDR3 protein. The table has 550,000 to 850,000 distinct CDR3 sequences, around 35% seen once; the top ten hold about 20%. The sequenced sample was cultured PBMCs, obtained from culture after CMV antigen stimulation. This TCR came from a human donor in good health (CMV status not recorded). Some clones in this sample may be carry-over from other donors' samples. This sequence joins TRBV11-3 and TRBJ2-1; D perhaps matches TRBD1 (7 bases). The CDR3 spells CASSLWRWRGRFDEQFF. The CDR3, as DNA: TGTGCCAGCAGCTTATGGCGTTGGAGGGGGCGATTCGATGAGCAGTTCTTC. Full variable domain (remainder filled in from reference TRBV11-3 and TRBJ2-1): EAGVVQSPRYKIIEKKQPVAFWCNPISGHNTLYWYLQNLGQGPELLIRYENEEAVDDSQLPKDRFSAERLKGVDSTLKIQPAELGDSAVYLCASSLWRWRGRFDEQFFGPGTRLTVL.